This T cell receptor beta chain came from a study of T-cell memory formation after mild COVID-19. This clonotype appeared a few times. TCRdb re-derived calls from the 5' RACE reads in MiXCR, one entry per CDR3 protein. The sample consists of hundreds of thousands of distinct CDR3 sequences, roughly 22% of them appearing once. Germline V gene lookup returns CDR1 GTSNPN and CDR2 SVGIG (reference sequence). Trimming removed 0 bases from V and 7 bases from J, with 10 bases in between. This CDR3 spans 13 amino acids. This TCR was recovered from an adult woman who had mild COVID-19 (a few samples of this study predate the infection). Cell type and time point are not known. V usage is TRBV30 and J usage is TRBJ2-1; D possibly corresponds to TRBD1 (6 bases). Sequencing used PBMCs or a T cell subset sorted from them (not recorded which). The CDR3 DNA sequence: TGTGCCTGGAGTGTACAGGGTAGGAATGAGCAGTTCTTC. The encoded protein is CAWSVQGRNEQFF.